This T cell receptor beta chain was found in a study of OX40 agonist ivuxolimab in advanced cancers. Findings of the study overall: Some patients without response likewise showed low normalized clonal expansion. Near-lowest levels of clonal expansion characterized partial responders at 0.1-3.0 mg/kg. Both blood CD4+ and CD8+ T cells showed clonal growth by week 6 at 0.1 to 3.0 mg/kg.

About this clone: Its antigen is not known.

Clones were sequenced by immunoSEQ multiplex PCR, and TCRdb holds only the in-frame ones, with some missing. The table includes about 76,000 clones, about 88% detected once. The junction had 5 bases not matched to a gene; V was cut back by 5 bases and J by 8 bases. The CDR3 consists of 14 residues. In germline, CDR1 is MDHEN, CDR2 SYDVKM. The J gene is TRBJ1-3, the V gene TRBV28; 11 bases fit TRBD1. The source is an adult with an advanced solid tumor such as melanoma, head and neck, liver or kidney cancer. The material was CD4+ or CD8+ T cells sorted from blood, obtained in a trial of the OX40 agonist ivuxolimab. CDR3 sequence reads: CASSIGQGADTIYF. The CDR3 region has the DNA TGTGCCAGCAGTATAGGACAGGGGGCGGACACCATATATTTT.